These T cell receptor beta chains were read from a single sample in a study of blood T cell repertoires in COVID-19. Profiled with immunoSEQ multiplex PCR; TCRdb holds only in-frame clones, not every one. The table includes tens of thousands of clones, 90% detected once. The material sequenced was peripheral blood. The receptors come from a man aged 18 to 30 with COVID-19, enrolled during active disease. Each CDR3 is given with its conserved first and last residue. The D gene is left open where the match is weak. The size field is filled for only some rows; it gives once, few, many or a size class.

>TRBJ1-2|14|-|TRBV6-2/TRBV6-3|-
CASSPVRTGNGYTF
TGTGCCAGCAGTCCAGTCCGGACTGGCAATGGCTACACCTTC
>TRBJ2-7|15|-|TRBV19|few
CASSMRAAGSYEQYF
TGTGCCAGTAGTATGAGGGCGGCGGGATCTTACGAGCAGTACTTC
>TRBJ1-1|14|TRBD1|TRBV7-9|-
CASSLEGQGSEAFF
TGTGCCAGCAGCTTAGAGGGACAGGGGTCTGAAGCTTTCTTT
>TRBJ2-5|16|-|TRBV5-6|-
CASSLSGDSLSETQYF
TGTGCCAGCAGCTTGTCCGGCGACTCACTGTCAGAGACCCAGTACTTC
>TRBJ2-5|11|-|TRBV9|-
CASSAEETQYF
TGTGCCAGCAGCGCCGAAGAGACCCAGTACTTC
>TRBJ1-1|12|-|TRBV24-1|-
CATSDLDSEAFF
TGTGCCACCAGTGATTTGGACAGTGAAGCTTTCTTT
>TRBJ2-5|18|TRBD1|TRBV5-1|-
CASSLGRGLHEVKETQYF
TGCGCCAGCAGCTTGGGCAGGGGGCTACACGAGGTGAAAGAGACCCAGTACTTC
>TRBJ2-5|14|TRBD1|TRBV7-2|-
CASSRGQGRETQYF
TGTGCCAGCAGCCGTGGACAGGGAAGAGAGACCCAGTACTTC
>TRBJ1-6|15|-|TRBV5-6|-
CASSLMGLYNSPLHF
TGTGCCAGCAGCTTGATGGGACTCTATAATTCACCCCTCCACTTT
>TRBJ2-7|17|TRBD2|TRBV7-9|-
CASSLFASGFSSYEQYF
TGTGCCAGCAGCTTGTTTGCTAGCGGGTTTAGCTCCTACGAGCAGTACTTC
>TRBJ2-7|12|-|TRBV9|-
CAGAHSSYEQYF
TGTGCCGGGGCCCACAGCAGCTACGAGCAGTACTTC
>TRBJ1-4|19|TRBD1|TRBV5-1|once
CASSSGTSGRDRLNEKLFF
TGCGCCAGCAGCTCCGGGACTAGCGGGAGGGACAGGCTCAATGAAAAACTGTTTTTT
>TRBJ1-2|12|-|TRBV6-5|few
CASSQGNYGYTF
TGTGCCAGCAGCCAGGGGAACTATGGCTACACCTTC
>TRBJ2-2|15|-|TRBV28|-
CASSLYRENPGELFF
TGTGCCAGCAGTTTATACAGGGAGAATCCCGGGGAGCTGTTTTTT